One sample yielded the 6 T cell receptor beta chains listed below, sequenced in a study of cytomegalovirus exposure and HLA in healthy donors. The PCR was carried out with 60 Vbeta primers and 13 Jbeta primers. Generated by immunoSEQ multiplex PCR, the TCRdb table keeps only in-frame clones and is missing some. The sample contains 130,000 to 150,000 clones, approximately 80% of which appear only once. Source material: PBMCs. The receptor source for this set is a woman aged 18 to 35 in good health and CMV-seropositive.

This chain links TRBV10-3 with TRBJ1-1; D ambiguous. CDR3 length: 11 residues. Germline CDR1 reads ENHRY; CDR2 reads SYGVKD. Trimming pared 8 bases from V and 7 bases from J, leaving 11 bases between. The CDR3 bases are TGTGCCATCGTTGGCGAGCGTGAAGCTTTCTTT. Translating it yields CAIVGEREAFF.

CDR3 protein: CASSLGMGGSEKLFF. The DNA for the CDR3 is TGCGCCAGCAGCTTGGGAATGGGGGGGAGCGAAAAACTGTTTTTT. The V gene is TRBV5-1, the J gene TRBJ1-4; TRBD1 is a possible D gene (5 bases). CDR3 size: 15 residues. In germline, CDR1 is SGHRS, CDR2 YFSETQ. V lost 0 bases, J lost 8 bases, and 14 bases lay in between. The whole variable domain, remainder taken from reference TRBV5-1 and TRBJ1-4, is KAGVTQTPRYLIKTRGQQVTLSCSPISGHRSVSWYQQTPGQGLQFLFEYFSETQRNKGNFPGRFSGRQFSNSRSEMNVSTLELGDSALYLCASSLGMGGSEKLFFGSGTQLSVL.

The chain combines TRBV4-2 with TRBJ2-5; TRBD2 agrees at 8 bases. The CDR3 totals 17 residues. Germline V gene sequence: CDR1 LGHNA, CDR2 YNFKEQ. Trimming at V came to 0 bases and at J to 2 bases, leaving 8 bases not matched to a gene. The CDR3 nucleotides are TGTGCCAGCAGCCAAGAGGAGATAGCGGGGTGGCAAGAGACCCAGTACTTC. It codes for CASSQEEIAGWQETQYF.

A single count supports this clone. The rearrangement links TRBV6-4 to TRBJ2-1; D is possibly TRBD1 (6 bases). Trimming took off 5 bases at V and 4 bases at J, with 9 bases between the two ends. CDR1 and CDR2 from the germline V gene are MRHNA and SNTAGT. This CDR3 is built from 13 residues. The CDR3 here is CASSKQGYNEQFF. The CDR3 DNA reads TGTGCCAGCAGTAAGCAGGGGTACAATGAGCAGTTCTTC.

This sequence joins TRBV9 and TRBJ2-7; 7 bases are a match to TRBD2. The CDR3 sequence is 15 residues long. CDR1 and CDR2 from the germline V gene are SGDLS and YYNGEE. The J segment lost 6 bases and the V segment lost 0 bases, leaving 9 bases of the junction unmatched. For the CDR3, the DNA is TGTGCCAGCAGCGTAGGTGGAGGGGAGGGGTCCGAGCAGTACTTC. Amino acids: CASSVGGGEGSEQYF.

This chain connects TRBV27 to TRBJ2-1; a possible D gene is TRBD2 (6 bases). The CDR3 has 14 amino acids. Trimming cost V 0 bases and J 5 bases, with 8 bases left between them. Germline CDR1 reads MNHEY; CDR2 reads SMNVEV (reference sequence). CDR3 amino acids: CASSLSTGDNEQFF. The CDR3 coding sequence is TGTGCCAGCAGTTTATCGACGGGAGACAATGAGCAGTTCTTC.